The entry below gives a single TCR beta chain sequence along with its context. This sample is part of a study of blood T cell repertoires in COVID-19. Study at large: Sample material is recorded as cDNA or gDNA derived from T cells, B-cell-depleted T cells, or PBMCs.

TCRdb's copy holds only in-frame clones and misses some; the assay was immunoSEQ multiplex PCR. The table shows roughly 200,000 clones, with approximately 83% occurring only once. This CDR3 has 13 amino acids. The germline CDR1 and CDR2 sequences are LGHDT and YNNKEL (reference sequence). V lost 9 bases and J lost 4, with 15 bases in between. The TCR sequence derives from a human donor with active or convalescent COVID-19. The donor label of this sample is uncertain. Sequencing was performed on peripheral blood. The chain combines TRBV3-1 (or the pseudogene TRBV3-2) with TRBJ1-2; D remains unclear. The CDR3: CARGGFPAYGYTF. Here the CDR3 DNA reads TGTGCCAGGGGAGGGTTCCCTGCCTATGGCTACACCTTC.